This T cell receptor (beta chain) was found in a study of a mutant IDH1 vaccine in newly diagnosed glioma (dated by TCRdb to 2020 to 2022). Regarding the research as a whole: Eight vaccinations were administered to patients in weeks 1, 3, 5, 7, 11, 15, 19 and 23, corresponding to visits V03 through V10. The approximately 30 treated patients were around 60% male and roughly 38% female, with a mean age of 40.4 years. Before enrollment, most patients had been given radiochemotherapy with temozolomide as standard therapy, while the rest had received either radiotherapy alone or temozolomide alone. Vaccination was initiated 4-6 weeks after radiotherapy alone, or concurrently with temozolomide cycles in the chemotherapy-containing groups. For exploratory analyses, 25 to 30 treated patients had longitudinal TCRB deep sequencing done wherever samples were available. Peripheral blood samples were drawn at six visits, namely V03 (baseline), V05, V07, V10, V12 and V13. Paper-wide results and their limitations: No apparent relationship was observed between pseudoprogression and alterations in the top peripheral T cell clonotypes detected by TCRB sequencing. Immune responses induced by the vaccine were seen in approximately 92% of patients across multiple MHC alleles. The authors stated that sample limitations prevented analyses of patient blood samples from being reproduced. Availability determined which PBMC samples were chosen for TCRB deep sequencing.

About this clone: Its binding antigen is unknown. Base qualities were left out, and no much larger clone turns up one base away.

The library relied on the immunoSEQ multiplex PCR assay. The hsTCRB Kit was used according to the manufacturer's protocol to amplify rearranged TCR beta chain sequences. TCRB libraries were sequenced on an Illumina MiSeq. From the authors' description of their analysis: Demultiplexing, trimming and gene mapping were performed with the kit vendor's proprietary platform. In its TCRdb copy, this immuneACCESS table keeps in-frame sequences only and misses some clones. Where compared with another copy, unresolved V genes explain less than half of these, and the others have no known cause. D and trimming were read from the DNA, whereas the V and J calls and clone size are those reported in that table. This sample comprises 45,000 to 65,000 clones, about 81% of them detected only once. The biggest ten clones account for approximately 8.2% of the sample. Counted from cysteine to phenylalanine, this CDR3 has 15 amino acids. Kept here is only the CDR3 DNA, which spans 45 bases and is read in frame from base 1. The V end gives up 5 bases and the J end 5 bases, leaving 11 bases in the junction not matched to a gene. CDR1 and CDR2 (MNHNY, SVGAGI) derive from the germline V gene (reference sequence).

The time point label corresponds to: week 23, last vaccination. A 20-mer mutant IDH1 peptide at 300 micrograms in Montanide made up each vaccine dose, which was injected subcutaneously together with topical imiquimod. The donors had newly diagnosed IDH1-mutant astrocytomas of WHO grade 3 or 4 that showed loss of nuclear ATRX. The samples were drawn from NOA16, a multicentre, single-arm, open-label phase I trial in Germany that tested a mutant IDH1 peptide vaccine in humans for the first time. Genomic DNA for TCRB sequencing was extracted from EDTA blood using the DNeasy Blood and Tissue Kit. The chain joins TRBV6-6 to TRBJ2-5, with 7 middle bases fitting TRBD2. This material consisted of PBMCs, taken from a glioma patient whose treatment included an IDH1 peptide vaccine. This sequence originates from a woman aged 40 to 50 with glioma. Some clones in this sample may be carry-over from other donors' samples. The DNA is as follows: TGTGCCAGCAGTCCCCTCTCCGGGGGAGGGGAGACCCAGTACTTC. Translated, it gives CASSPLSGGGETQYF.